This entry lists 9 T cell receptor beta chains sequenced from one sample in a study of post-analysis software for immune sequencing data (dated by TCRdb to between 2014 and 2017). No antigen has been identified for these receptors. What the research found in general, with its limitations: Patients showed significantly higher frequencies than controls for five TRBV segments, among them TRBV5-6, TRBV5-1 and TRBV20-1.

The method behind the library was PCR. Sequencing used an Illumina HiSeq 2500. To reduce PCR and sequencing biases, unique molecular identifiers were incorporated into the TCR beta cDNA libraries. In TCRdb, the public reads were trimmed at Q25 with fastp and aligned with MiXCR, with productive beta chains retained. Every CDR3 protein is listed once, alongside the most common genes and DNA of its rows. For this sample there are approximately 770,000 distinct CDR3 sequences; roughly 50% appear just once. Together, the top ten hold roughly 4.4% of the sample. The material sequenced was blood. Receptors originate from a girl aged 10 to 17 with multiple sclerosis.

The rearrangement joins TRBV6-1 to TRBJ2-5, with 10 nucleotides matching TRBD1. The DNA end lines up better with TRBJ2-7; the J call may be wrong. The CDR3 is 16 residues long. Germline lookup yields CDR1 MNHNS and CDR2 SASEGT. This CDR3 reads CASSDVLRDRGHEQYF. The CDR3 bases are TGTGCCAGCAGTGACGTTCTACGGGACAGGGGCCACGAGCAGTACTTC.

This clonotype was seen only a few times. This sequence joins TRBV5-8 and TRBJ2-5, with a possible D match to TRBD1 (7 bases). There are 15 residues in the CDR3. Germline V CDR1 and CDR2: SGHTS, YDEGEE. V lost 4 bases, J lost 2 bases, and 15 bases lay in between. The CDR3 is CASSGGTVSQETQYF. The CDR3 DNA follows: TGTGCCAGCAGCGGAGGGACAGTCTCACAAGAGACCCAGTACTTC.

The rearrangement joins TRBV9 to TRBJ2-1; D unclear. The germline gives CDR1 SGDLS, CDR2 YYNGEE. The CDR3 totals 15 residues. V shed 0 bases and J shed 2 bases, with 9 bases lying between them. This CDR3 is CASSVGERPYNEQFF. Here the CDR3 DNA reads TGTGCCAGCAGCGTAGGTGAGAGGCCCTACAATGAGCAGTTCTTC.

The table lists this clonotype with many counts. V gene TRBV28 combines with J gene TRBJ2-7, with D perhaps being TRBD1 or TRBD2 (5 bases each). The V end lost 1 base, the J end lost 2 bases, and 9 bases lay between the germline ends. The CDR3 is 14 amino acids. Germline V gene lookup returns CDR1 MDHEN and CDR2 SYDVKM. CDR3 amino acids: CASSLLGVAYEQYF. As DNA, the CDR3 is TGTGCCAGCAGTTTATTGGGGGTTGCCTACGAGCAGTACTTC.

The CDR3 sequence is CSARDLGSSLYEQYF. The CDR3 DNA follows: TGCAGTGCTAGAGATCTAGGCTCATCCCTCTACGAGCAGTACTTC. The rearrangement joins TRBV20-1 to TRBJ2-4; D not certain. The J call may be wrong; the DNA end is better matched by TRBJ2-7. Germline CDR1 DFQATT, CDR2 SNEGSKA (reference sequence). This CDR3 spans 15 amino acids.

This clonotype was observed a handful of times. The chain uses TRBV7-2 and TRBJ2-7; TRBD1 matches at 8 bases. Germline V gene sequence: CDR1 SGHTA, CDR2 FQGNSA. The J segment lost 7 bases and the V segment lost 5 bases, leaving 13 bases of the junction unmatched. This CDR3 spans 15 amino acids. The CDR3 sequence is CASSRQTGASQEQYF. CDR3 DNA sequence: TGTGCCAGCAGCCGACAGACAGGGGCCTCTCAGGAGCAGTACTTC. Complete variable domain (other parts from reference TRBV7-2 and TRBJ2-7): GAGVSQSPSNKVTEKGKDVELRCDPISGHTALYWYRQSLGQGLEFLIYFQGNSAPDKSGLPSDRFSAERTGGSVSTLTIQRTQQEDSAVYLCASSRQTGASQEQYFGPGTRLTVT.

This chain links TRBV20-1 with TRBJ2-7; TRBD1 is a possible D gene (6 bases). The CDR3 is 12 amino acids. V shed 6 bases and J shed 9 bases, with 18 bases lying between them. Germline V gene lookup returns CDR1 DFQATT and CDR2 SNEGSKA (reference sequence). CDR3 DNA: TGCAGTGCAGACGACAGGAATGCTCGGCAGTACTTC. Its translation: CSADDRNARQYF.

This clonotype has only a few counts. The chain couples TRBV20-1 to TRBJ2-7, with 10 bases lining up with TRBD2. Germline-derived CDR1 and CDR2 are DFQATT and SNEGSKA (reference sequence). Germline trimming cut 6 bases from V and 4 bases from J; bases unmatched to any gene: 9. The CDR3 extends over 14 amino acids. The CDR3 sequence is CSAKAGTSVYEQYF. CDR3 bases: TGCAGTGCAAAAGCCGGGACTAGCGTTTACGAGCAGTACTTC.

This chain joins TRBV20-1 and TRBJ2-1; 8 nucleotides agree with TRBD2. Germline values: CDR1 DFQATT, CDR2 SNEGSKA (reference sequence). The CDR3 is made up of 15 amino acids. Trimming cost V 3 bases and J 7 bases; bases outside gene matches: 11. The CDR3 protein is CSASVSGLGRNEQFF. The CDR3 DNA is TGCAGTGCTAGCGTTTCGGGACTAGGTAGGAATGAGCAGTTCTTC.